The 17 T cell receptor beta chains reported below all come from one sample, sequenced in a study of shared clonotypes between healthy human individuals. Using immunoSEQ multiplex PCR, the repertoire was profiled, and TCRdb retains in-frame clones only, with some absent. This sample has roughly 2.1 million clones; 85% to 95% occur once, and the top ten carry 1.5% to 2%. The naive CD8 subset, CD45RO-negative cells positively selected for CCR7, excluded terminally differentiated effector memory CD45RA+ cells. The sample taken for sequencing was naive CD8+ T cells from PBMCs. The source is a man younger than 35 in good health. Some clones in this sample may be carry-over from other donors' samples.

The table lists this clone with a count of one. The chain carries TRBV2 and TRBJ2-5, with 9 bases identical to TRBD1. The CDR3 sequence is 18 residues long. Trimming took 4 bases from V and 5 from J; bases not matched to a gene: 17. The germline CDR1 and CDR2 sequences are SNHLY and FYNNEI. The CDR3 nucleotides are TGTGCCAGCAGTGGCGGACTCGGACAGGGGATAGTGAGGGAGACCCAGTACTTC. This translates into CASSGGLGQGIVRETQYF.

The chain employs TRBV6-5 and TRBJ1-2, with TRBD1 identical over 8 bases. The V gene's germline CDR1 is MNHEY and CDR2 SVGAGI. The CDR3 runs to 13 residues. After removal of 6 bases from V and 6 bases from J, the junction contained 6 bases not matched to a gene. CDR3 amino acids: CASRDREEDGYTF. CDR3 bases: TGTGCCAGCAGGGACAGGGAAGAGGATGGCTACACCTTC.

This rearrangement joins TRBV27 to TRBJ2-7, with 11 bases that match TRBD2. Trimming removed 4 bases from V and 3 bases from J; junction bases left unmatched: 8. The CDR3 contains 16 residues. Germline lookup yields CDR1 MNHEY and CDR2 SMNVEV (reference sequence). The CDR3 reads CASSSIRLAGSYEQYF. DNA for the CDR3: TGTGCCAGCAGTTCCATCCGACTAGCGGGGAGCTACGAGCAGTACTTC.

This chain connects TRBV28 to TRBJ2-1, with a weak D call TRBD1 (7 bases). V lost 6 bases and J 4 bases, leaving 19 bases between the germline ends. In germline, CDR1 is MDHEN, CDR2 SYDVKM. This CDR3 region has 16 residues. CDR3 amino acids: CASRKYRGAGYNEQFF. The CDR3 DNA follows: TGTGCCAGCAGAAAATACAGGGGCGCGGGATACAATGAGCAGTTCTTC.

The chain joins TRBV2 to TRBJ2-1; D not resolved. Germline values: CDR1 SNHLY, CDR2 FYNNEI. The CDR3 runs 15 residues. V was clipped by 4 bases and J by 4 bases, with 14 bases between them. CDR3 residues: CASSVRRPLYNEQFF. In nucleotides, the CDR3 is TGTGCCAGCAGTGTAAGACGGCCCCTATACAATGAGCAGTTCTTC.

The V and J genes are TRBV6-5 and TRBJ2-7, with D unclear. Trimming cost V 2 bases and J 2 bases, with 13 bases left between them. The germline gives CDR1 MNHEY, CDR2 SVGAGI. CDR3 length equals 15 residues. The CDR3 reads CASSYRTDGPYEQYF. Here the CDR3 DNA reads TGTGCCAGCAGTTACCGTACGGACGGTCCCTACGAGCAGTACTTC.

The chain has TRBV5-1 and TRBJ2-7; D possibly matches TRBD1 or TRBD2 (5 bases each). The germline gives CDR1 SGHRS, CDR2 YFSETQ. The CDR3 has 14 amino acids. Deletions cut 4 bases from V and 4 bases from J, with 15 bases between. The CDR3 region has the DNA TGCGCCAGCAGCCCGGTGGGGGTCGGGTACGAGCAGTACTTC. Encoded protein: CASSPVGVGYEQYF.

This clone was picked up one time. The genes are TRBV11-2 and TRBJ2-2; 11 positions match TRBD2. From germline, CDR1 is SGHAT and CDR2 FQNNGV. The junction had 11 bases not matched to a gene; V was cut back by 5 bases and J by 6 bases. The CDR3 contains 17 residues. The CDR3 loop is CASSPRNSGRGPGELFF. In nucleotides, the CDR3 is TGTGCCAGCAGCCCCCGAAATAGCGGGAGGGGCCCCGGGGAGCTGTTTTTT.

As concerns this clone: Other DNA sequences from this sample encode an identical CDR3 as well. The chain combines TRBV5-1 with TRBJ2-1; no reliable D call. The CDR3 is made up of 13 amino acids. Germline CDR1 reads SGHRS; CDR2 reads YFSETQ. V lost 0 bases and J lost 4, with 5 bases in between. This CDR3 reads CASSLVSYNEQFF. CDR3 DNA sequence: TGCGCCAGCAGCTTGGTCTCTTACAATGAGCAGTTCTTC.

The CDR3: CASSDSKARHLTF. The CDR3 DNA sequence: TGTGCCAGCAGTGACTCGAAAGCCAGGCACCTCACCTTC. This chain links TRBV6-4 with TRBJ1-2, with D unclear. This CDR3 contains 13 residues. The V gene's germline CDR1 is MRHNA and CDR2 SNTAGT. V gave up 0 bases and J gave up 13 bases, with 15 bases separating them.

V is TRBV27 and J is TRBJ2-1, with 10 bases matching TRBD2. J lost 7 bases, V lost 4 bases, and 7 bases had no gene match. This CDR3 is built from 15 residues. Germline V lookup: CDR1 MNHEY, CDR2 SMNVEV (reference sequence). The CDR3 sequence is CASSSLAGVVNEQFF. CDR3 DNA sequence: TGTGCCAGCAGTTCTCTAGCGGGAGTCGTGAATGAGCAGTTCTTC.

The V and J genes are TRBV21-1 and TRBJ1-5; the table names TRBD1, a call not compared with the DNA. TRBV21-1 is a recognized pseudogene. The CDR3 sequence is 15 residues long. The CDR3 nucleotides read TGTGCCAGCAGAAAACAGGGGGCTGGCAATCAGCCCCAGCATTTT. It is translated as CASRKQGAGNQPQHF.

The rearrangement joins TRBV10-2 to TRBJ1-5, with D possibly TRBD1 on 6 matching bases. Trimming pared 6 bases from V and 1 base from J, leaving 13 bases between. This CDR3 is 15 amino acids long. CDR1 is WSHSY and CDR2 is SAAADI in the germline V gene. This CDR3 is CASREGGASNQPQHF. In DNA form, the CDR3 reads TGCGCCAGCAGGGAGGGGGGCGCGAGCAATCAGCCCCAGCATTTT.

The chain couples TRBV30 to TRBJ2-7; 15 nucleotides match TRBD2. The CDR3 consists of 16 residues. Trimming at V came to 1 base and at J to 2 bases, leaving 3 bases not matched to a gene. Germline assignment: CDR1 GTSNPN and CDR2 SVGIG (reference sequence). CDR3 loop: CAWSGTSGRGTYEQYF. The CDR3 DNA is TGTGCCTGGAGTGGGACTAGCGGGAGGGGGACCTACGAGCAGTACTTC.

In its sample, this clone was seen once. The chain employs TRBV4-1 and TRBJ2-5, with 9 bases that match TRBD2. Germline CDR1 and CDR2: MGHRA and YSYEKL. With 5 bases clipped from V and 5 bases from J, the junction kept 9 bases outside the gene matches. CDR3 length: 15 amino acids. CDR3 residues: CASSTGREGRETQYF. The DNA for the CDR3 is TGCGCCAGCAGCACCGGGCGGGAGGGCCGGGAGACCCAGTACTTC.

J is TRBJ2-3 and V is TRBV13; possibly TRBD1 for D (6 bases). The CDR3 runs 15 residues. Germline lookup yields CDR1 PRHDT and CDR2 FYEKMQ (reference sequence). V was shortened by 4 bases and J by 6 bases, with 17 bases between the two germline ends. The CDR3 loop reads CASSSPNSGVDTQYF. For the CDR3, the DNA is TGTGCCAGCAGCTCACCTAACTCAGGGGTTGATACGCAGTATTTT.

On this clone itself: Other nucleotide sequences from this sample produce the same CDR3. In nucleotides, the CDR3 is TGCAGCGTTGGTGGGACAGCCTACGAGCAGTACTTC. Amino acids: CSVGGTAYEQYF. The J gene is TRBJ2-7, the V gene TRBV29-1, with 7 bases aligning to TRBD1. Unmatched junction bases numbered 2, after V lost 4 bases and J lost 2 bases. The CDR3 is 12 amino acids. CDR1 is SQVTM, CDR2 ANQGSEA, per germline.